Shown below are 5 T cell receptor beta chains from a single sample sequenced in a study of a mutant IDH1 vaccine in newly diagnosed glioma. Assay: immunoSEQ multiplex PCR; the TCRdb copy retains only in-frame clones and omits some. The table has approximately 100,000 clones, around nine tenths seen once. Described time point: baseline, week 1 (first vaccination visit). Treatment: pre-vaccination baseline after standard-of-care therapy. This material consisted of PBMCs, taken from a glioma patient treated with radiotherapy, temozolomide or both. The receptors stem from a woman in her forties or fifties with glioma.

The chain combines TRBV27 with TRBJ2-5; 13 nucleotides line up with TRBD2. The CDR3 is made up of 17 amino acids. With V trimmed by 5 bases and J by 4 bases, 10 bases remained unmatched. Germline-derived CDR1 and CDR2 are MNHEY and SMNVEV (reference sequence). The CDR3 sequence is CASSPIRTSGSRETQYF. DNA for the CDR3: TGTGCCAGCAGTCCGATCCGGACTAGCGGGAGTCGAGAGACCCAGTACTTC.

V is TRBV30 and J is TRBJ2-7, with D maybe TRBD2 (5 bases). Germline V CDR1 and CDR2: GTSNPN, SVGIG (reference sequence). The CDR3 has 12 amino acids. The V end lost 1 base, the J end lost 4 bases, and 8 bases lay between the germline ends. The CDR3 DNA sequence: TGTGCCTGGAGTGGAGGGATGTACGAGCAGTACTTC. Protein: CAWSGGMYEQYF.

This clone was detected once. The chain recombines TRBV4-1 with TRBJ1-4; D call uncertain. There are 12 residues in the CDR3. Germline CDR1 is MGHRA and CDR2 is YSYEKL. V was trimmed by 4 bases and J by 8 bases, leaving 8 bases between them. The DNA for the CDR3 is TGCGCCAGCAGCCTTTTGGGGGAAAAACTGTTTTTT. It specifies CASSLLGEKLFF.

This clone was recorded once. This specimen includes other DNA sequences encoding the same CDR3. The J gene is TRBJ1-1, the V gene TRBV19; D not certain. Germline V gene sequence: CDR1 LNHDA, CDR2 SQIVND (reference sequence). Trimming left V 1 base short and J 5 bases short, with 14 bases between. CDR3 length: 15 amino acids. The chain's CDR3 is CASSIGRGERTEAFF. The CDR3 nucleotides are TGTGCCAGTAGTATAGGTCGGGGTGAAAGAACTGAAGCTTTCTTT.

The rearrangement uses TRBV11-2 and TRBJ2-7; D perhaps matches TRBD1 (6 bases). CDR3 length: 14 residues. Per germline, CDR1 SGHAT and CDR2 FQNNGV. V lost 1 base, J lost 6 bases, and 13 bases lay in between. This CDR3 reads CASSLGQVYPEQYF. CDR3 DNA sequence: TGTGCCAGCAGCTTAGGACAGGTCTACCCCGAGCAGTACTTC.